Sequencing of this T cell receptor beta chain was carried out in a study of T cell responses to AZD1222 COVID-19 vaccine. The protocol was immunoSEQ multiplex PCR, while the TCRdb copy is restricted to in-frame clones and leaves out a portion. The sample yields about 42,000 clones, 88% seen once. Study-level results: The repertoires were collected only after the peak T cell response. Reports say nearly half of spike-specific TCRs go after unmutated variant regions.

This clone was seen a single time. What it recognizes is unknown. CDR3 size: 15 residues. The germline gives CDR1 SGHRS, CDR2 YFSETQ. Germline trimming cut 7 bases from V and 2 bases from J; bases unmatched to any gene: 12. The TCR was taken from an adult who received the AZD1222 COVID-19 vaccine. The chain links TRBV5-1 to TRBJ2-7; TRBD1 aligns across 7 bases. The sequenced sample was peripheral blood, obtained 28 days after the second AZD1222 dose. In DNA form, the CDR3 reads TGCGCCAGCGGTAGACAGGGTCCATCTACCTACGAGCAGTACTTC. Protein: CASGRQGPSTYEQYF.